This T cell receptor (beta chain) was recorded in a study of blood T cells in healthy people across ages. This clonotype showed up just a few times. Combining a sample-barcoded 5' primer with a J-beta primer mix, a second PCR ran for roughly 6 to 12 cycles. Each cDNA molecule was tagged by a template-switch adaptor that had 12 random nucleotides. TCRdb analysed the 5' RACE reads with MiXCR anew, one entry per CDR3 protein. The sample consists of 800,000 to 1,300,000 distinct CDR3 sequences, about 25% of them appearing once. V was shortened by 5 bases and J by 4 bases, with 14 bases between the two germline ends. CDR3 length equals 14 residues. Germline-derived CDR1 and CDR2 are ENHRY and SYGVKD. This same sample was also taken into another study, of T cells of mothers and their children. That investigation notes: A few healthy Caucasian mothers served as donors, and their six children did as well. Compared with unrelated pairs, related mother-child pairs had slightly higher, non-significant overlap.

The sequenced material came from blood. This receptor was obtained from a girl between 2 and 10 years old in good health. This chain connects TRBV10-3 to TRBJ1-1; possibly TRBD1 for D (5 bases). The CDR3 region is CAISLGALGTEAFF. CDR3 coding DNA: TGTGCCATCAGTCTTGGGGCGCTGGGCACTGAAGCTTTCTTT.